This T cell receptor (beta chain) is from a study of identical twins. Study-level points and caveats: Memory repertoires showed no such pattern, whereas abundant cord blood beta clonotypes carried fewer insertions. Twins showed weaker excess sharing in their beta out-of-frame sequences.

Template switching supplied a universal primer site; unique molecular identifiers were carried on the cDNA. TCRdb re-derived calls from the 5' RACE reads in MiXCR, one entry per CDR3 protein. The sample has about 150,000 distinct CDR3 sequences, under 4.5% seen once; the top ten hold around 8%. Everyone who gave samples was a healthy Caucasian. This clonotype was counted many times. The antigen is undetermined. The germline V gene encodes CDR1 LNHDA and CDR2 SQIVND (reference sequence). The CDR3 contains 16 residues. The germline V and J ends were trimmed by 2 bases and 4 bases, with 15 bases remaining between them.

The source material was memory T cells sorted from blood. The rearrangement links TRBV19 to TRBJ2-1; TRBD1 or TRBD2 may be the D gene (6 bases each). The receptor was derived from a man younger than 35 in good health. CDR3 loop: CASSIQVPGAYNEQFF. The CDR3 bases are TGTGCCAGTAGTATACAGGTCCCGGGGGCTTACAATGAGCAGTTCTTC. Drawing the rest from reference TRBV19 and TRBJ2-1, the complete variable domain is DGGITQSPKYLFRKEGQNVTLSCEQNLNHDAMYWYRQDPGQGLRLIYYSQIVNDFQKGDIAEGYSVSREKKESFPLTVTSAQKNPTAFYLCASSIQVPGAYNEQFFGPGTRLTVL.